This T cell receptor beta chain was recorded in a study of regulatory T cells in long-lasting Graves disease. This CDR3 is built from 17 residues. Germline values: CDR1 MGHRA, CDR2 YSYEKL. To make TCR beta libraries, researchers used iRepertoire HTBI primers and Arm-PCR of CDR3 regions. TCRdb redid the calling of the multiplex PCR reads with MiXCR, one entry per CDR3 protein. The data show around 480,000 distinct CDR3 sequences, about 16% seen once. Time point specified: newly diagnosed GD, antithyroid drugs for less than 3 months. Making the TCR library involved RNA that had been extracted from PBMCs. Turning to this clonotype: A junction end diverges from the germline sequence, so it may reflect a read error.

This sample was also put to use in a study of T cells in Graves' hyperthyroidism and ophthalmopathy. This second study says: It was a median approximately six months before onset that the model predicted ophthalmopathy.

The source was peripheral blood mononuclear cells (PBMCs), collected at new diagnosis, from a patient treated with antithyroid drugs. This chain uses TRBV4-1 with TRBJ2-3, with 7 bases matching TRBD2. This sequence originates from a middle-aged woman with Graves disease. CDR3 region: CASSRTEGASGTGTQYF. The CDR3 DNA is TGCGCCAGCAGCCGAACGGAAGGGGCTAGCGGCACAGGTACGCAGTATTTT.